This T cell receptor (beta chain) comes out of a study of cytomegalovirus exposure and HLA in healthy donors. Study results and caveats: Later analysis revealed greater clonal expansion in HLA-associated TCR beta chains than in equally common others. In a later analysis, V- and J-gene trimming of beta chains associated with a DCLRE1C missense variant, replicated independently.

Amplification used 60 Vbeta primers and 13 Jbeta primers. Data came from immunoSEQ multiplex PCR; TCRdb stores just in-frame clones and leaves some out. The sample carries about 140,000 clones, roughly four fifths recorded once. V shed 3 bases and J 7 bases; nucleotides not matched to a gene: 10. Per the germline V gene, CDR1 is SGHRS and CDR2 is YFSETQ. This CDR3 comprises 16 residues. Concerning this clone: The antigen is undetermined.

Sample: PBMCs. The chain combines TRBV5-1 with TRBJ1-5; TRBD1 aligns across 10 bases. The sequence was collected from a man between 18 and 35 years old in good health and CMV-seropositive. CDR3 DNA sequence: TGCGCCAGCAGCTCATCTGACAGGGGGCGAAGCCAGCCCCAGCATTTT. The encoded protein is CASSSSDRGRSQPQHF.